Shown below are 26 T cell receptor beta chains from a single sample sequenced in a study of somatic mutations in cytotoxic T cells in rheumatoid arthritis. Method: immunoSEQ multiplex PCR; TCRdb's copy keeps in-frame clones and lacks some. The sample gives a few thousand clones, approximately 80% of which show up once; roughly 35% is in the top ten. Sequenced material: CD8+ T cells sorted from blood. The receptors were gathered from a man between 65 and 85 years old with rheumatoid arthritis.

Here the CDR3 reads CASSLGTEDEQYF. CDR3 DNA: TGTGCCAGCAGCTTAGGGACAGAAGACGAGCAGTACTTC. The V call is TRBV7-9, the J call TRBJ2-7, with a possible D match to TRBD1 (6 bases). Germline assignment: CDR1 SEHNR and CDR2 FQNEAQ (reference sequence). CDR3 size: 13 residues. V shed 1 base and J shed 5 bases, with 9 bases lying between them.

The CDR3 loop is CASSEGAGFGYGYTF. DNA of the CDR3: TGTGCCAGCAGTGAAGGTGCGGGGTTTGGCTATGGCTACACCTTC. V is TRBV2 and J is TRBJ1-2; D unresolved. Germline V lookup: CDR1 SNHLY, CDR2 FYNNEI. Trimming removed 1 base at V and 4 bases at J, with 13 bases between. There are 15 residues in the CDR3.

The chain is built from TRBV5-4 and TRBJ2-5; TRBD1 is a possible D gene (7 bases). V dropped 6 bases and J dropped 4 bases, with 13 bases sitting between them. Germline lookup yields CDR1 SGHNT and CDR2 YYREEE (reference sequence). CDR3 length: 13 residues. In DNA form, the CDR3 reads TGTGCCAGCACCCTGCAGGGGGGAGAGACCCAGTACTTC. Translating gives CASTLQGGETQYF. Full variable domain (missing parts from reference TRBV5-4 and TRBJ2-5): ETGVTQSPTHLIKTRGQQVTLRCSSQSGHNTVSWYQQALGQGPQFIFQYYREEENGRGNFPPRFSGLQFPNYSSELNVNALELDDSALYLCASTLQGGETQYFGPGTRLLVL.

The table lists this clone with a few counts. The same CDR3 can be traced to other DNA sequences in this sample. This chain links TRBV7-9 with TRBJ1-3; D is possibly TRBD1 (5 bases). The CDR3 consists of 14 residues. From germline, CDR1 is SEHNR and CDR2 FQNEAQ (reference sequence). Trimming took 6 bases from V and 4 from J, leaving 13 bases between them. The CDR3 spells CASSTQGLGNTIYF. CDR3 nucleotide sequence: TGTGCCAGCAGTACCCAGGGTCTCGGAAACACCATATATTTT.

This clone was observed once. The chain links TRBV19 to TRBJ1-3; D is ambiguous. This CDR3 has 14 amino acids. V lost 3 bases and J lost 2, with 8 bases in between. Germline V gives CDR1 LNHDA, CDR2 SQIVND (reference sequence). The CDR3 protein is CASSIGSTGNTIYF. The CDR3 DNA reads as TGTGCCAGTAGTATCGGGTCTACTGGAAACACCATATATTTT. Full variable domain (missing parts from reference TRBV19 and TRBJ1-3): DGGITQSPKYLFRKEGQNVTLSCEQNLNHDAMYWYRQDPGQGLRLIYYSQIVNDFQKGDIAEGYSVSREKKESFPLTVTSAQKNPTAFYLCASSIGSTGNTIYFGEGSWLTVV.

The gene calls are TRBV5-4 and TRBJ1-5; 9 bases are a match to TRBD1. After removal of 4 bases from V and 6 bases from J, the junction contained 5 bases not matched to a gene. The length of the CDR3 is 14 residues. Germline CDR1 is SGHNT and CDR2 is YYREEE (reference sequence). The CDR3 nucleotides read TGTGCCAGCAGCACAGGGGGCGGCGGTCAGCCCCAGCATTTT. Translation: CASSTGGGGQPQHF.

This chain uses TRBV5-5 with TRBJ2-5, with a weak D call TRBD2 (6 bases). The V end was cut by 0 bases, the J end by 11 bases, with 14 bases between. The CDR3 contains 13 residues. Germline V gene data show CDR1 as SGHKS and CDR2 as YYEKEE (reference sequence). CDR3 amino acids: CASSLDVSREQYF. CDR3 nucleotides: TGTGCCAGCAGCTTGGATGTCAGCCGGGAGCAGTACTTC.

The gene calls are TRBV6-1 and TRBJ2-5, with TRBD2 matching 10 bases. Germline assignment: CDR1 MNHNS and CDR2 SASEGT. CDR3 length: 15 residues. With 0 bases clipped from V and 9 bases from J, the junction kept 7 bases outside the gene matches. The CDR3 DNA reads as TGTGCCAGCAGTGAAGCACTAGCGGGGTACAAGGCCCAGTACTTC. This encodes CASSEALAGYKAQYF.

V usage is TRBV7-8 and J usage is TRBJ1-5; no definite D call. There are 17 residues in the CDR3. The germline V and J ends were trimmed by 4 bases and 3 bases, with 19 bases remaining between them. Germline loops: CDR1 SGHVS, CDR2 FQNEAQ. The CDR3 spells CASSSSGVNVPNQPQHF. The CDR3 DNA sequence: TGTGCCAGCAGCTCGAGCGGGGTCAATGTTCCCAATCAGCCCCAGCATTTT.

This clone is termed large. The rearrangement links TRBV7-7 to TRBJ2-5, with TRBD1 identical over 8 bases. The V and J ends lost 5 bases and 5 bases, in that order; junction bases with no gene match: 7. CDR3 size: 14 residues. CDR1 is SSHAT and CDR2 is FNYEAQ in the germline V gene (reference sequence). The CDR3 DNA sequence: TGTGCCAGCAGCCCCGACAGGACAGGGGAGACCCAGTACTTC. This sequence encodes CASSPDRTGETQYF.

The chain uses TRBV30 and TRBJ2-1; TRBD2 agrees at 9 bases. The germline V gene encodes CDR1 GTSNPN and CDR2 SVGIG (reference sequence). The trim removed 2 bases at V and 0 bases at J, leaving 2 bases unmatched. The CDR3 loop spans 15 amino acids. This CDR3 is CAWSTTSGSYNEQFF. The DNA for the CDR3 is TGTGCCTGGAGTACGACTAGCGGCTCCTACAATGAGCAGTTCTTC.

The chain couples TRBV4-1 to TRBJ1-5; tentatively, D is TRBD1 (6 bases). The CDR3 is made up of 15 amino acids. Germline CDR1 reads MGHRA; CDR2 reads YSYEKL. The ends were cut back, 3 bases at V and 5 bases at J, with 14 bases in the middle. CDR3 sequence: CASSHTTGYDQPQHF. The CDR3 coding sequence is TGCGCCAGCAGCCACACCACAGGGTACGATCAGCCCCAGCATTTT.

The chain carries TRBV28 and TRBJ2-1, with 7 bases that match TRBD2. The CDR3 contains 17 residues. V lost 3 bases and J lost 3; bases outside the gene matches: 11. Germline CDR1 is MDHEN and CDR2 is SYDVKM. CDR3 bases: TGTGCCAGCAGTTTTCTGGCCCCCAGCGGGGTCTACAATGAGCAGTTCTTC. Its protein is CASSFLAPSGVYNEQFF.

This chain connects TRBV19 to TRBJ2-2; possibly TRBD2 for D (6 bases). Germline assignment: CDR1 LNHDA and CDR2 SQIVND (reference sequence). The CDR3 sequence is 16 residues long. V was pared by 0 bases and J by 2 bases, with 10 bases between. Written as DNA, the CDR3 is TGTGCCAGTAGTATAGAGTCCGGGGGAAACACCGGGGAGCTGTTTTTT. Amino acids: CASSIESGGNTGELFF.

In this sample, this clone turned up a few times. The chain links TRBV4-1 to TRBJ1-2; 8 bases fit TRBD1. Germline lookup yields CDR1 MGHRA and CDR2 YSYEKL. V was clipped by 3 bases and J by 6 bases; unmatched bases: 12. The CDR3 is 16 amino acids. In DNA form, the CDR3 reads TGCGCCAGCAGCCAGGAATGGACAGGGAGGTCTCATGGCTACACCTTC. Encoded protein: CASSQEWTGRSHGYTF.

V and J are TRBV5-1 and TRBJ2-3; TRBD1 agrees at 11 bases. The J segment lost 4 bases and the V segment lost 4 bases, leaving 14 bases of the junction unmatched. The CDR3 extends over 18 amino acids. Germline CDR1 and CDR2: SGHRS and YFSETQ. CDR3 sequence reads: CASSESLAWTGGPDTQYF. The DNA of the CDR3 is TGCGCCAGCAGCGAATCCCTGGCATGGACAGGGGGCCCAGATACGCAGTATTTT.

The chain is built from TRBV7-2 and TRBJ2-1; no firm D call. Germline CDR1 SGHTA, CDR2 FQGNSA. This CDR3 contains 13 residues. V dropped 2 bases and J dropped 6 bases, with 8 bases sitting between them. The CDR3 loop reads CASSLSIRNEQFF. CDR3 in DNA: TGTGCCAGCAGCTTAAGCATCCGCAATGAGCAGTTCTTC.

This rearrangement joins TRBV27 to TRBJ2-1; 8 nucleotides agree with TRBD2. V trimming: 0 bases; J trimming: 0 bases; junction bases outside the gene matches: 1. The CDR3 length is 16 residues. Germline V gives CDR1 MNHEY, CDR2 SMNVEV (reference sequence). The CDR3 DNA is TGTGCCAGCAGTTTATCGGCGGGGGGCTCCTACAATGAGCAGTTCTTC. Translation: CASSLSAGGSYNEQFF.

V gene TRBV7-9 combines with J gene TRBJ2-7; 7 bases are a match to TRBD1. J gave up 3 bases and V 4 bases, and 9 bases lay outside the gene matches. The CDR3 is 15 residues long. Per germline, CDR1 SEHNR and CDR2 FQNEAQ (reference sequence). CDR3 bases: TGTGCCAGCAGCTCAGAAGGGACAGAGGGCTACGAGCAGTACTTC. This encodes CASSSEGTEGYEQYF.

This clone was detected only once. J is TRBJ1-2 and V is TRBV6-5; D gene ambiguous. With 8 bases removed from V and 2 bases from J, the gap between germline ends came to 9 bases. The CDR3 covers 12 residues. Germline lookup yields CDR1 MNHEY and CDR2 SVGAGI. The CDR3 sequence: CASLDTNYGYTF. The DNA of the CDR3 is TGTGCCAGCCTCGACACCAACTATGGCTACACCTTC.

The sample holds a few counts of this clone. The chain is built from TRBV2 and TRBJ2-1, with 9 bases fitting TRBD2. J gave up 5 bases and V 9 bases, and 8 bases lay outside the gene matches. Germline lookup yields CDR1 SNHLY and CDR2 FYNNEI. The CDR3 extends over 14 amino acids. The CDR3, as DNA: TGTGCCAGTAGCGGGAGATATCGGGACAATGAGCAGTTCTTC. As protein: CASSGRYRDNEQFF.

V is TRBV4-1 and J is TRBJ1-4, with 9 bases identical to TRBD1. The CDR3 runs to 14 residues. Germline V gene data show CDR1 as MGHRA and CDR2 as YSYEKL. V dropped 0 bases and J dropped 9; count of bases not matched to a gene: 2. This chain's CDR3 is CASSQEQGAQKLFF. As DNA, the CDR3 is TGCGCCAGCAGCCAAGAACAGGGGGCTCAAAAACTGTTTTTT.

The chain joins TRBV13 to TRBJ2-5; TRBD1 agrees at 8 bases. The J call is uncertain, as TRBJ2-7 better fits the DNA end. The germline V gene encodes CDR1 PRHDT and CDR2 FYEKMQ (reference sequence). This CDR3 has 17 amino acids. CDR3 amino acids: CASSLNLGQDNPYEQYF. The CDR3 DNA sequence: TGTGCCAGCAGCTTAAATCTGGGACAGGATAACCCCTACGAGCAGTACTTC.

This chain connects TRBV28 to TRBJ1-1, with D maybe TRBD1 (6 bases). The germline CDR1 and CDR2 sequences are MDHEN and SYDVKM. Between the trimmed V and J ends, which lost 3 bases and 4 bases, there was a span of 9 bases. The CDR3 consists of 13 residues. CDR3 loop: CASSLDSRTEAFF. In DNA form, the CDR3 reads TGTGCCAGCAGTTTGGACAGCCGCACTGAAGCTTTCTTT.

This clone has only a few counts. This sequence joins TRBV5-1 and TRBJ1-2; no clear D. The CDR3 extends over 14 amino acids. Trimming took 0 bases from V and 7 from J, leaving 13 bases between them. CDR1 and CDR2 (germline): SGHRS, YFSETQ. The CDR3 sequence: CASSLEPDMGGYTF. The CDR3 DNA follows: TGCGCCAGCAGCTTGGAGCCCGACATGGGTGGCTACACCTTC. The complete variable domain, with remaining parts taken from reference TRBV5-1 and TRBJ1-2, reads KAGVTQTPRYLIKTRGQQVTLSCSPISGHRSVSWYQQTPGQGLQFLFEYFSETQRNKGNFPGRFSGRQFSNSRSEMNVSTLELGDSALYLCASSLEPDMGGYTFGSGTRLTVV.

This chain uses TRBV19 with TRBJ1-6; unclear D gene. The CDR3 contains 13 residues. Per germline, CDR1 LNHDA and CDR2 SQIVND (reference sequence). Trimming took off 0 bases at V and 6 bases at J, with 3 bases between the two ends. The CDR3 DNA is TGTGCCAGTAGTATAGACAGTAATTCACCCCTCCACTTT. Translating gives CASSIDSNSPLHF.